The 11 T cell receptor beta chains below were found in one sample sequenced in a study of shared clonotypes between healthy human individuals. The data were produced by immunoSEQ multiplex PCR, yet TCRdb's version contains in-frame clones alone and is incomplete. The sample yields about 590,000 clones, nearly 97% seen once. Naivety among CD8 cells was defined by CD45RO negativity and positive CCR7 selection, thereby excluding terminally differentiated effector memory CD45RA+ cells. Sequenced sample: naive CD8+ T cells sorted from blood. These receptors were taken from a woman aged 30 to 39 in good health.

The rearrangement joins TRBV27 to TRBJ2-1, with 12 nucleotides matching TRBD2. Germline values: CDR1 MNHEY, CDR2 SMNVEV (reference sequence). V was clipped by 6 bases and J by 10 bases; unmatched bases: 4. The CDR3 spans 13 residues. The chain's CDR3 is CASRTGTSGEQFF. The CDR3 DNA sequence: TGTGCCAGCAGAACCGGGACTAGCGGGGAGCAGTTCTTC.

The V and J genes are TRBV5-5 and TRBJ2-7; D ambiguous. Deletions cut 2 bases from V and 4 bases from J, with 7 bases between. Germline V gene data show CDR1 as SGHKS and CDR2 as YYEKEE (reference sequence). CDR3 length equals 12 residues. The chain's CDR3 is CASSLEAYEQYF. The CDR3 coding sequence is TGTGCCAGCAGCTTAGAGGCGTACGAGCAGTACTTC.

The chain's CDR3 is CASSDRRGPFTEAFF. For the CDR3, the DNA is TGTGCCAGCAGTGATCGTCGAGGCCCCTTCACTGAAGCTTTCTTT. V usage is TRBV25-1 and J usage is TRBJ1-1; D not certain. Between the trimmed V and J ends, which lost 3 bases and 4 bases, there was a span of 15 bases. Germline CDR1 reads MGHDK; CDR2 reads SYGVNS. CDR3 length: 15 residues.

The rearrangement uses TRBV27 and TRBJ2-7; D may be TRBD1 or TRBD2 (6 bases each). Germline CDR1 and CDR2: MNHEY and SMNVEV (reference sequence). V was pared by 9 bases and J by 3 bases, with 24 bases between. This CDR3 region has 16 residues. CDR3 sequence: CASSFGGRLGLYEQYF. CDR3 sequence (DNA): TGTGCCAGTAGCTTCGGGGGCCGACTGGGACTCTACGAGCAGTACTTC.

The chain carries TRBV2 and TRBJ2-7; D tentatively reads TRBD1 or TRBD2 (5 bases each). CDR1 is SNHLY, CDR2 FYNNEI, per germline. The CDR3 loop spans 11 amino acids. Trimming pared 2 bases from V and 9 bases from J, leaving 8 bases between. The CDR3 sequence is CASSEMGVQYF. In nucleotides, the CDR3 is TGTGCCAGCAGTGAAATGGGGGTGCAGTACTTC.

CDR3 DNA sequence: TGTGCCAGCAAGGAACTAGTAGGGGCCCCAGATACGCAGTATTTT. Translation: CASKELVGAPDTQYF. The chain uses TRBV6-1 and TRBJ2-3; perhaps D is TRBD1 or TRBD2 (5 bases each). From germline, CDR1 is MNHNS and CDR2 SASEGT. The CDR3 runs to 15 residues. Deletions cut 7 bases from V and 4 bases from J, with 18 bases between.

The V gene is TRBV14, the J gene TRBJ2-5; TRBD2 matches at 10 bases. With 1 base clipped from V and 4 bases from J, the junction kept 9 bases outside the gene matches. The CDR3 is made up of 17 amino acids. Per germline, CDR1 SGHDN and CDR2 FVKESK. The CDR3 nucleotides are TGTGCCAGCAGCCAAGGGAGGCTAGCGGGAGATCGAGAGACCCAGTACTTC. This gives the protein CASSQGRLAGDRETQYF.

The gene calls are TRBV13 and TRBJ1-2; unclear D gene. The CDR3 has 13 residues. The V gene's germline CDR1 is PRHDT and CDR2 FYEKMQ (reference sequence). V was clipped by 2 bases and J by 2 bases, with 6 bases between them. The CDR3 nucleotides read TGTGCCAGCAGCTTATTGCAGAACTATGGCTACACCTTC. It is translated as CASSLLQNYGYTF.

The rearrangement links TRBV19 to TRBJ1-2; tentatively, D is TRBD1 (6 bases). Per germline, CDR1 LNHDA and CDR2 SQIVND (reference sequence). There are 14 residues in the CDR3. Trimming took 7 bases from V and 4 from J, leaving 16 bases between them. The CDR3 DNA reads TGTGCCAGTAATTCTAAGGACAGCCGCTATGGCTACACCTTC. This gives the protein CASNSKDSRYGYTF.

The chain carries TRBV30 and TRBJ2-3; D call uncertain. The CDR3 consists of 11 residues. The germline gives CDR1 GTSNPN, CDR2 SVGIG (reference sequence). V was pared by 1 base and J by 10 bases, with 9 bases between. DNA for the CDR3: TGTGCCTGGAGTGATCCGAGTGCGCAGTATTTT. Its protein is CAWSDPSAQYF.

In this sample, this clone turned up once. The gene calls are TRBV28 and TRBJ2-7, with 7 bases lining up with TRBD1. V gave up 5 bases and J gave up 4 bases; unmatched junction bases: 14. Germline lookup yields CDR1 MDHEN and CDR2 SYDVKM. CDR3 length: 16 residues. The CDR3 DNA sequence: TGTGCCAGCAGTCTTCCCGAAGACAGGGCAAAGTACGAGCAGTACTTC. Amino acids: CASSLPEDRAKYEQYF.